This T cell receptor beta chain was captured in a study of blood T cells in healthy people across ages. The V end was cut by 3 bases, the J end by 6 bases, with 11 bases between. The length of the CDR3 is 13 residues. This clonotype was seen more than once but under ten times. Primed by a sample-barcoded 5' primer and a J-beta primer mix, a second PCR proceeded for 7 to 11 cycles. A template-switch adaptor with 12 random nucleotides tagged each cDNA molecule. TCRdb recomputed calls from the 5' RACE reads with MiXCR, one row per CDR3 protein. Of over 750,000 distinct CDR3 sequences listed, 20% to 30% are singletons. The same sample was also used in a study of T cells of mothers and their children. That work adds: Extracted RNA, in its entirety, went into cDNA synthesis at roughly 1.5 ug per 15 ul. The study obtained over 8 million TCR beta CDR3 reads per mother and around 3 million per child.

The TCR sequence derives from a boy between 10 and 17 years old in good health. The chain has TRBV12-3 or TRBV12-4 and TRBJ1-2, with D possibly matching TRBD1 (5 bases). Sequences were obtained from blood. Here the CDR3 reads CASSFGAVDGYTF. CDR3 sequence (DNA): TGTGCCAGCAGTTTCGGGGCAGTCGATGGCTACACCTTC.